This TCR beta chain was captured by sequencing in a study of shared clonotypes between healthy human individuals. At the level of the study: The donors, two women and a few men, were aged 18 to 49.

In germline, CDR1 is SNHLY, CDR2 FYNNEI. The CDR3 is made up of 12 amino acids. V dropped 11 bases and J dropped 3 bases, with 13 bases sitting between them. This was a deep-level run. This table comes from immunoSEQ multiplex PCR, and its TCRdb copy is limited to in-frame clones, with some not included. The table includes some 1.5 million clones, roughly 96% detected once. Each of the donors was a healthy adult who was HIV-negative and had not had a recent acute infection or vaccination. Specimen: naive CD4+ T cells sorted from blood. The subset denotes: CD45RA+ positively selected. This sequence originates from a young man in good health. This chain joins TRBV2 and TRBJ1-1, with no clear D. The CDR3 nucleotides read TGTGCCGGCCAGAGTTTGGACACTGAAGCTTTCTTT. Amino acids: CAGQSLDTEAFF.